This T cell receptor beta chain originates from a study of cytomegalovirus exposure and HLA in healthy donors. In the study overall: Unique TCR beta sequences numbering approximately 120 million came from approximately 180 million T cells in an earlier analysis.

PCR used 60 Vbeta primers and 13 Jbeta primers. Generated by immunoSEQ multiplex PCR, the TCRdb table keeps only in-frame clones and is missing some. There are 95,000 to 110,000 clones in the sample; approximately 79% occur only once, and roughly 2.3% lies in the top ten. V shed 2 bases and J 4 bases; nucleotides not matched to a gene: 8. CDR1 is ENHRY and CDR2 is SYGVKD in the germline V gene. This CDR3 comprises 17 residues. The sample comprised PBMCs. This receptor was identified in a man between 18 and 35 years old in good health and CMV-seronegative. This chain uses TRBV10-3 with TRBJ2-3; 11 bases map to TRBD2. The DNA of the CDR3 is TGTGCCATCAGTGAGACTGTAGCGGGGGGGCGGTCAGATACGCAGTATTTT. This translates into CAISETVAGGRSDTQYF.